These T cell receptor beta chains were read from a single sample in a study of memory CD4+ T cells and cytomegalovirus serostatus. This table comes from immunoSEQ multiplex PCR, and its TCRdb copy is limited to in-frame clones, with some not included. Among about 73,000 clones listed, about 78% were seen once. Sequenced material: memory CD4+ T cells from blood. The receptors stem from an adult in good health and CMV-seropositive. Each CDR3 is given with its conserved first and last residue. The order of the fields is J gene, V gene, clone size, D gene, CDR3 protein, CDR3 DNA. A D gene is named only where the DNA matches it firmly. Part of the rows lack a size; the others show once, few, many or a class for expanded clones.

TRBJ2-7,TRBV28,-,-,CATKTNKRRKGEQYF,TGTGCCACCAAGACGAACAAACGAAGGAAAGGGGAGCAGTACTTC
TRBJ2-3,TRBV6-5,once,-,CASKQGTLSSTQYF,TGTGCCAGCAAGCAGGGAACCCTTAGTAGTACGCAGTATTTT
TRBJ1-4,TRBV25-1,-,-,CASSESGSNEKLFF,TGTGCCAGCAGTGAATCGGGGAGTAATGAAAAACTGTTTTTT
TRBJ1-2,TRBV7-2,once,-,CASSLNGGRGYGYTF,TGTGCCAGCAGCTTAAACGGGGGGCGCGGGTATGGCTACACCTTC
TRBJ1-1,TRBV30,-,TRBD1,CAWSRQGDLNTEAFF,TGTGCCTGGAGTCGTCAGGGGGACTTGAACACTGAAGCTTTCTTT
TRBJ1-5,TRBV2,medium-sized,-,CASRNEGQPQHF,TGTGCCAGCAGGAACGAGGGTCAGCCCCAGCATTTT
TRBJ1-5,TRBV7-2,-,-,CASSLGRDGNQPQHF,TGTGCCAGCAGCTTAGGGAGGGATGGCAATCAGCCCCAGCATTTT
TRBJ1-2,TRBV5-1,-,TRBD1,CASRTGQKVYGYTF,TGCGCCAGCAGGACGGGACAGAAAGTCTATGGCTACACCTTC
TRBJ2-1,TRBV18,-,-,CASSPLRFNEQFF,TGTGCCAGCTCACCACTGAGGTTCAATGAGCAGTTCTTC
TRBJ2-2,TRBV5-4,-,TRBD2,CASSASGGGTGELFF,TGTGCCAGCAGCGCCAGCGGGGGTGGCACCGGGGAGCTGTTTTTT
TRBJ2-7,TRBV6-6,once,TRBD1,CASAGQGKDEQYF,TGTGCCAGCGCGGGACAGGGAAAGGACGAGCAGTACTTC
TRBJ2-5,TRBV7-9,-,TRBD1,CASSLTGEETQYF,TGTGCCAGCAGCTTAACAGGGGAAGAGACCCAGTACTTC
TRBJ1-1,TRBV5-1,-,-,CASSLDLNTEAFF,TGCGCCAGCAGCCTAGACCTGAACACTGAAGCTTTCTTT
TRBJ1-2,TRBV5-8,-,-,CASSLMGFYGYTF,TGTGCCAGCAGCTTAATGGGATTCTATGGCTACACCTTC
TRBJ1-5,TRBV19,-,-,CASSIQLISNQPQHF,TGTGCCAGTAGTATTCAACTTATCAGCAATCAGCCCCAGCATTTT
TRBJ1-1,TRBV2,few,-,CAGRQELGMNTEAFF,TGTGCCGGCAGACAGGAGTTGGGTATGAACACTGAAGCTTTCTTT
TRBJ1-5,TRBV9,-,-,CASSATSRDQPQHF,TGTGCCAGCAGCGCGACTTCGAGGGATCAGCCCCAGCATTTT
TRBJ2-1,TRBV25-1,few,-,CASRGPMDEQFF,TGTGCCAGCAGGGGGCCCATGGATGAGCAGTTCTTC
TRBJ1-5,TRBV15,few,-,CATSRDAGQPQHF,TGTGCCACCAGCAGAGATGCAGGACAGCCCCAGCATTTT
TRBJ2-3,TRBV11-3,few,-,CASSLEDTQYF,TGTGCCAGCAGCTTAGAAGATACGCAGTATTTT
TRBJ2-2,TRBV27,-,-,CATPETLWRRSTGELFF,TGTGCCACCCCAGAGACCCTATGGCGGCGGAGCACCGGGGAGCTGTTTTTT
TRBJ2-1,TRBV29-1,-,TRBD2,CSVREDYNEQFF,TGCAGCGTCCGGGAGGACTACAATGAGCAGTTCTTC
TRBJ2-4,TRBV6-5,-,-,CASSYGAGGGVNIQYF,TGTGCCAGCAGTTACGGGGCAGGTGGGGGAGTAAACATTCAGTACTTC